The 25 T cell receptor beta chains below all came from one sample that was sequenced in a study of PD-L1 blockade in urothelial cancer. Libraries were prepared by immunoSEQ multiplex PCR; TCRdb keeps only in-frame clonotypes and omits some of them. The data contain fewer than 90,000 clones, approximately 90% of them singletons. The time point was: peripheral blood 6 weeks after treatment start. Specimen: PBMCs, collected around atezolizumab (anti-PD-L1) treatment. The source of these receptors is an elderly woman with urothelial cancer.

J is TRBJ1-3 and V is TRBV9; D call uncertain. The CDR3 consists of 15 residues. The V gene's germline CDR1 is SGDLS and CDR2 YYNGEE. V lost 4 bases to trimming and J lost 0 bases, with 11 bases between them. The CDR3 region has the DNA TGTGCCAGCAGCCCCCTAGGGAGCTCTGGAAACACCATATATTTT. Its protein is CASSPLGSSGNTIYF.

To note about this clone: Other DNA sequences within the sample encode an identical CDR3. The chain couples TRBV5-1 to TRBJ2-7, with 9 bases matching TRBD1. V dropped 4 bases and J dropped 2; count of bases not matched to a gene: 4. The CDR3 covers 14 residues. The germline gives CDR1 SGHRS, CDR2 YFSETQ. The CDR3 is CASSLGQGPYEQYF. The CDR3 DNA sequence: TGCGCCAGCAGCCTGGGACAGGGCCCCTACGAGCAGTACTTC.

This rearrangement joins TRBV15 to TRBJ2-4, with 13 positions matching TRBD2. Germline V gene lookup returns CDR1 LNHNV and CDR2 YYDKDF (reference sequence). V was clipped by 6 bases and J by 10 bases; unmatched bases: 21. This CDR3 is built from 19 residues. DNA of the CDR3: TGTGCCACCAGAGATCTTGGGGGGGGACTAGCGGGGTCGGGGAGGATTCAGTACTTC. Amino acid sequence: CATRDLGGGLAGSGRIQYF.

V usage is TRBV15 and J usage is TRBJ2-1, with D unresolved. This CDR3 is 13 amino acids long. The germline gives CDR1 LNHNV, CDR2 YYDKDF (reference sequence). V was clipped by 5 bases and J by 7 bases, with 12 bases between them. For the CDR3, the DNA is TGTGCCACCAGCCTTGAAGTACAAAATGAGCAGTTCTTC. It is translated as CATSLEVQNEQFF.

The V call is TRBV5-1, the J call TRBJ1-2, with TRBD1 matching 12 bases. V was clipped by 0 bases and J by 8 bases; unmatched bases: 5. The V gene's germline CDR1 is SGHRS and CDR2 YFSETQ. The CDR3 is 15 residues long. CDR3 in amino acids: CASSLDRDRGQGYTF. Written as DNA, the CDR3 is TGCGCCAGCAGCTTGGACCGGGACAGGGGGCAAGGCTACACCTTC.

CDR3 amino acids: CASSPRIVGQRYTDTQYF. The DNA of the CDR3 is TGTGCCAGCTCACCCCGCATAGTCGGACAACGCTACACAGATACGCAGTATTTT. The chain is built from TRBV18 and TRBJ2-3; D may be TRBD1 (5 bases). CDR3 length equals 18 residues. The germline gives CDR1 KGHSH, CDR2 LQKENI. With 3 bases removed from V and 2 bases from J, the gap between germline ends came to 21 bases.

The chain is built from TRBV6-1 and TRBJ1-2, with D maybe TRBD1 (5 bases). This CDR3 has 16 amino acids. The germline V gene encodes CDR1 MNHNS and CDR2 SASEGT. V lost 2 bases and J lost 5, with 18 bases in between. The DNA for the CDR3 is TGTGCCAGCAGTGAATCGGTAGGAGGGGATCTATATGGCTACACCTTC. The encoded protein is CASSESVGGDLYGYTF.

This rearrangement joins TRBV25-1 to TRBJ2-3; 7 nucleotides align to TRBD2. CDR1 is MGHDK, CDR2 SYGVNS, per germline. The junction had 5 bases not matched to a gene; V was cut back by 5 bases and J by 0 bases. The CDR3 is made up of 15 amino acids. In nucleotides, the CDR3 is TGTGCCAGCAGTTCTAGCGGAGCCAGCACAGATACGCAGTATTTT. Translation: CASSSSGASTDTQYF. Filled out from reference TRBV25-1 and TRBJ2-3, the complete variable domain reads EADIYQTPRYLVIGTGKKITLECSQTMGHDKMYWYQQDPGMELHLIHYSYGVNSTEKGDLSSESTVSRIRTEHFPLTLESARPSHTSQYLCASSSSGASTDTQYFGPGTRLTVL.

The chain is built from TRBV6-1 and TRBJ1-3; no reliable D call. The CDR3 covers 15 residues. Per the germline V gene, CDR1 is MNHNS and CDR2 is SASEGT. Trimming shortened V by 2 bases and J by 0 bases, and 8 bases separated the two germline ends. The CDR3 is CASSEQQSSGNTIYF. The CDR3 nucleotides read TGTGCCAGCAGTGAACAACAGAGCTCTGGAAACACCATATATTTT.

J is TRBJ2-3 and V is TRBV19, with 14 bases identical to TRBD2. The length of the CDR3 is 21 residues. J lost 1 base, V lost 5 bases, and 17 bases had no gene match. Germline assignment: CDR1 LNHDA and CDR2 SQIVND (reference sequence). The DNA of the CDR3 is TGTGCCAGTAGTGGACGTGGGACTAGCGGGAGATGGGATGGTGGCACAGATACGCAGTATTTT. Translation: CASSGRGTSGRWDGGTDTQYF.

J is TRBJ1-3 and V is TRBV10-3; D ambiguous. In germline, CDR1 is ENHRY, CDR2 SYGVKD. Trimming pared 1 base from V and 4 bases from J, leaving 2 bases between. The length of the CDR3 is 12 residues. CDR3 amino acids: CAISELGNTIYF. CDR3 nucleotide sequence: TGTGCCATCAGTGAGTTAGGAAACACCATATATTTT.

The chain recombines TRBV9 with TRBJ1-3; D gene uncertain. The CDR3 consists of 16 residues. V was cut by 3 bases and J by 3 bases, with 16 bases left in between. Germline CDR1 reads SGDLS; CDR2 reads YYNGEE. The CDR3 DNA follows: TGTGCCAGCAGCGCAAACGGAGCTGAACATGGAAACACCATATATTTT. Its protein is CASSANGAEHGNTIYF.

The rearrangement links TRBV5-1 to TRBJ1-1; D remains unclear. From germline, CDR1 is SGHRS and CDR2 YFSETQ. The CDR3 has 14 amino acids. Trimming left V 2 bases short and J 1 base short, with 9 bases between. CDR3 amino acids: CASSLQPQNTEAFF. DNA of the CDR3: TGCGCCAGCAGCTTACAACCGCAGAACACTGAAGCTTTCTTT.

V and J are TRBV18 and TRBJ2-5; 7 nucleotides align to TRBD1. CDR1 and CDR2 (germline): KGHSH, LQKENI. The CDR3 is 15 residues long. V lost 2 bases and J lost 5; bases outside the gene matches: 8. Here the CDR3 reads CASSPSLDRVETQYF. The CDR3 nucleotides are TGTGCCAGCTCACCATCACTAGACAGGGTGGAGACCCAGTACTTC.

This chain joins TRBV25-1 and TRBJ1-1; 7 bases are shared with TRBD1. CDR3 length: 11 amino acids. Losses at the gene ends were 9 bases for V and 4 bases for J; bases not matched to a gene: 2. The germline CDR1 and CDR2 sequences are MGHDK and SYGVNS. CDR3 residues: CASTGVTEAFF. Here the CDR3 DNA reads TGTGCCAGTACAGGGGTCACTGAAGCTTTCTTT.

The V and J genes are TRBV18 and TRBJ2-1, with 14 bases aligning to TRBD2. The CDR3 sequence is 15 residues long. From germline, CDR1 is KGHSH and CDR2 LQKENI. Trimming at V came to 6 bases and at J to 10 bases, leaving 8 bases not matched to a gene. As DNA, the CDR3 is TGTGCCAGCTCTCAGGGGACTAGCGGGAGCAGAGAGCAGTTCTTC. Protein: CASSQGTSGSREQFF. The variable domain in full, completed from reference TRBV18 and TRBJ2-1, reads NAGVMQNPRHLVRRRGQEARLRCSPMKGHSHVYWYRQLPEEGLKFMVYLQKENIIDESGMPKERFSAEFPKEGPSILRIQQVVRGDSAAYFCASSQGTSGSREQFFGPGTRLTVL.

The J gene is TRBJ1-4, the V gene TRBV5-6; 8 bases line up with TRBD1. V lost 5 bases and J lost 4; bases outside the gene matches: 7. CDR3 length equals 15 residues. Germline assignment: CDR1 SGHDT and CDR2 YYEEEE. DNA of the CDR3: TGTGCCAGCAGGGAGCAGGGGGCGCTTAATGAAAAACTGTTTTTT. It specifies CASREQGALNEKLFF.

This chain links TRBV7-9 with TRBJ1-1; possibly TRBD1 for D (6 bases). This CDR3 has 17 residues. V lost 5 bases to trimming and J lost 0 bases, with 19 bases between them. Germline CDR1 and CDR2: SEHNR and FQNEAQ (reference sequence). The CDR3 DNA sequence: TGTGCCAGCAGCCCGACGCCGACAGGCTTAATGAACACTGAAGCTTTCTTT. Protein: CASSPTPTGLMNTEAFF.

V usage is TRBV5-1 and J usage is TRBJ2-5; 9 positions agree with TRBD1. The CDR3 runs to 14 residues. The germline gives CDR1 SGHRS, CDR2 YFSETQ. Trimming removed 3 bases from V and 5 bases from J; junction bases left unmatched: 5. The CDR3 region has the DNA TGCGCCAGCAGCTACGGACAGGGGATGGAGACCCAGTACTTC. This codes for CASSYGQGMETQYF.

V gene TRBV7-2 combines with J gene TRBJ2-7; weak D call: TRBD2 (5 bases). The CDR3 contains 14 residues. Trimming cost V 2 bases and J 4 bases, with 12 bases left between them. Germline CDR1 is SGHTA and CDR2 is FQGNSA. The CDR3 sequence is CASSLRGSQYEQYF. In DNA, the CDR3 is TGTGCCAGCAGCTTACGGGGATCGCAATACGAGCAGTACTTC.

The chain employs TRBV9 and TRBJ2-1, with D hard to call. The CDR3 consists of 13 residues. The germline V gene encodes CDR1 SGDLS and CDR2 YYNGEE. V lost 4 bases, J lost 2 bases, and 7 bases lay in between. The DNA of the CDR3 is TGTGCCAGCAGCCCGACTCCCTACAATGAGCAGTTCTTC. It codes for CASSPTPYNEQFF.

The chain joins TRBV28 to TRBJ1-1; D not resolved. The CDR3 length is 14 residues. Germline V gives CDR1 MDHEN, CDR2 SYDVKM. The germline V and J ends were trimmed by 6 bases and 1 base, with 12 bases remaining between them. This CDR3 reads CASSPYAGNTEAFF. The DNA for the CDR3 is TGTGCCAGCAGCCCGTACGCCGGGAACACTGAAGCTTTCTTT.

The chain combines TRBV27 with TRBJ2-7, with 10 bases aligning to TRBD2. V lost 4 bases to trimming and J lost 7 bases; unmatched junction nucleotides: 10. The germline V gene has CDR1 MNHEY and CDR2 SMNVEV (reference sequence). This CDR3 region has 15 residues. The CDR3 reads CASSSRTSGPSEQYF. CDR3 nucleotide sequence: TGTGCCAGCAGTTCCAGGACTAGCGGCCCCTCAGAGCAGTACTTC.

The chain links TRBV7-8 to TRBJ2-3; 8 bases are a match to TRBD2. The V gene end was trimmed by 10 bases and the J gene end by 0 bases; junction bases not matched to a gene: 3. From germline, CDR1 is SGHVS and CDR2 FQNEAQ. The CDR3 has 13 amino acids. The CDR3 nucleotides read TGTGCCATCTCTAGCGGGAGCACAGATACGCAGTATTTT. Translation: CAISSGSTDTQYF.

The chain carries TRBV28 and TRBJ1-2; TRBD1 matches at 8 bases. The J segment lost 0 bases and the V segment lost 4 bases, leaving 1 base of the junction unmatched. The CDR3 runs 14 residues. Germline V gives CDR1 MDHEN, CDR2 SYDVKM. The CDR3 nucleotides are TGTGCCAGCAGTTCGGGACAGGCTAACTATGGCTACACCTTC. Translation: CASSSGQANYGYTF.